The 14 T cell receptor beta chains below were found in one sample sequenced in a study of T cell responses to AZD1222 COVID-19 vaccine. Here immunoSEQ multiplex PCR was the method, and the copy in TCRdb shows in-frame clones only, minus some. Of fewer than 150,000 clones listed, 90% to 95% are singletons. Sample: peripheral blood, taken 28 days after the second AZD1222 dose. Receptor source: an adult who received the AZD1222 COVID-19 vaccine.

The chain joins TRBV4-1 to TRBJ1-6; tentatively, D is TRBD1 (5 bases). The CDR3 has 17 amino acids. V lost 1 base and J lost 7, with 17 bases in between. Per germline, CDR1 MGHRA and CDR2 YSYEKL. CDR3 residues: CASSQVDMGLLNSPLHF. The CDR3 nucleotides read TGCGCCAGCAGCCAAGTTGATATGGGACTCTTAAATTCACCCCTCCACTTT.

This clone was seen just once. The chain has TRBV2 and TRBJ2-3; D remains ambiguous. Germline CDR1 reads SNHLY; CDR2 reads FYNNEI. V lost 6 bases to trimming and J lost 2 bases, with 12 bases between them. The CDR3 is made up of 14 amino acids. The CDR3 nucleotides are TGTGCCAGCAGACCCATCGTGAACACAGATACGCAGTATTTT. Amino acids: CASRPIVNTDTQYF.

This rearrangement joins TRBV3-1 (or the pseudogene TRBV3-2) to TRBJ2-1, with no clear D. Germline V gene sequence: CDR1 LGHDT, CDR2 YNNKEL (reference sequence). V shed 4 bases and J shed 5 bases, with 12 bases lying between them. The CDR3 runs to 14 residues. This CDR3 is CASSPNNYNNEQFF. The CDR3 nucleotides read TGTGCCAGCAGCCCAAATAACTACAACAATGAGCAGTTCTTC.

The chain carries TRBV12-3 or TRBV12-4 and TRBJ2-7; possibly TRBD2 for D (5 bases). Trimming removed 6 bases from V and 1 base from J, with 10 bases in between. This CDR3 spans 13 amino acids. This CDR3 is CASSRTGSYEQYF. Written as DNA, the CDR3 is TGTGCCAGCAGCAGGACTGGGTCCTACGAGCAGTACTTC.

The J gene is TRBJ1-2, the V gene TRBV7-9; D remains unclear. V was clipped by 5 bases and J by 5 bases, with 9 bases between them. The germline CDR1 and CDR2 sequences are SEHNR and FQNEAQ (reference sequence). This CDR3 has 12 residues. For the CDR3, the DNA is TGTGCCAGCAGCATCGACGGATATGGCTACACCTTC. This sequence encodes CASSIDGYGYTF.

This clone was counted a single time. The chain is built from TRBV3-1 (or the pseudogene TRBV3-2) and TRBJ1-4, with D possibly TRBD1 on 6 matching bases. Germline-derived CDR1 and CDR2 are LGHDT and YNNKEL (reference sequence). V was trimmed by 2 bases and J by 7 bases, leaving 8 bases between them. The CDR3 has 13 residues. In DNA, the CDR3 is TGTGCCAGCAGCCAACGGGGGCGTGAAAAACTGTTTTTT. It yields the protein CASSQRGREKLFF.

This clone was recorded once. This chain joins TRBV11-2 and TRBJ1-6, with 7 bases lining up with TRBD1. The CDR3 covers 13 residues. V shed 6 bases, J shed 6 bases, and the junction held 2 bases outside the gene matches. The V gene's germline CDR1 is SGHAT and CDR2 FQNNGV. CDR3 sequence reads: CASRGQINSPLHF. Here the CDR3 DNA reads TGTGCCAGCAGGGGACAGATTAATTCACCCCTCCACTTT.

The V call is TRBV7-8, the J call TRBJ2-7, with D possibly TRBD1 on 6 matching bases. The germline V gene has CDR1 SGHVS and CDR2 FQNEAQ. CDR3 length: 15 amino acids. Trimming removed 2 bases at V and 6 bases at J, with 17 bases between. This CDR3 is CASSLKLGTFGEQYF. The CDR3, as DNA: TGTGCCAGCAGCTTAAAATTAGGGACATTCGGCGAGCAGTACTTC. Drawing the rest from reference TRBV7-8 and TRBJ2-7, the complete variable domain is GAGVSQSPRYKVAKRGQDVALRCDPISGHVSLFWYQQALGQGPEFLTYFQNEAQLDKSGLPSDRFFAERPEGSVSTLKIQRTQQEDSAVYLCASSLKLGTFGEQYFGPGTRLTVT.

In its sample, this clone was seen many times. CDR3 sequence: CASSRERTGNNEQFF. DNA of the CDR3: TGTGCCAGCAGCCGAGAACGGACAGGTAACAATGAGCAGTTCTTC. The chain is built from TRBV7-9 and TRBJ2-1; 7 bases agree with TRBD1. Germline V CDR1 and CDR2: SEHNR, FQNEAQ (reference sequence). The CDR3 runs to 15 residues. V shed 5 bases and J 5 bases; nucleotides not matched to a gene: 9.

This clone was recorded only once. This chain links TRBV19 with TRBJ1-2; D perhaps matches TRBD1 (5 bases). The CDR3 covers 13 residues. Germline V gives CDR1 LNHDA, CDR2 SQIVND (reference sequence). V shed 7 bases and J shed 8 bases, with 17 bases lying between them. The CDR3 bases are TGTGCCAGTACCCTGGACATGGGTCGAGGCTACACCTTC. Protein product: CASTLDMGRGYTF. The complete variable domain, with remaining parts taken from reference TRBV19 and TRBJ1-2, reads DGGITQSPKYLFRKEGQNVTLSCEQNLNHDAMYWYRQDPGQGLRLIYYSQIVNDFQKGDIAEGYSVSREKKESFPLTVTSAQKNPTAFYLCASTLDMGRGYTFGSGTRLTVV.

The chain couples TRBV7-8 to TRBJ2-1, with D unclear. The CDR3 loop spans 11 amino acids. Germline CDR1 SGHVS, CDR2 FQNEAQ. The V end was cut by 8 bases, the J end by 5 bases, with 7 bases between. In DNA, the CDR3 is TGTGCCAGCCTTGTCCACAATGAGCAGTTCTTC. Translation gives CASLVHNEQFF.

The chain employs TRBV18 and TRBJ2-7; D gene unclear. The ends were cut back, 2 bases at V and 2 bases at J, with 10 bases in the middle. The CDR3 spans 14 residues. The germline gives CDR1 KGHSH, CDR2 LQKENI. As DNA, the CDR3 is TGTGCCAGCTCACCAGGCGTTGGGGCCTACGAGCAGTACTTC. This translates into CASSPGVGAYEQYF. The full variable domain, rest sourced from reference TRBV18 and TRBJ2-7, is NAGVMQNPRHLVRRRGQEARLRCSPMKGHSHVYWYRQLPEEGLKFMVYLQKENIIDESGMPKERFSAEFPKEGPSILRIQQVVRGDSAAYFCASSPGVGAYEQYFGPGTRLTVT.

This chain uses TRBV27 with TRBJ1-3; D is unresolved. The germline V gene encodes CDR1 MNHEY and CDR2 SMNVEV (reference sequence). V lost 0 bases, J lost 4 bases, and 4 bases lay in between. The CDR3 consists of 13 residues. The CDR3 DNA follows: TGTGCCAGCAGTTTATCTGGGGGAAACACCATATATTTT. As protein: CASSLSGGNTIYF.

Notes on this clone: This same CDR3 is encoded by further DNA sequences in the sample. The V and J genes are TRBV2 and TRBJ2-7; D remains ambiguous. Deletions cut 2 bases from V and 2 bases from J, with 1 base between. The germline CDR1 and CDR2 sequences are SNHLY and FYNNEI. CDR3 length: 11 residues. The CDR3 sequence: CASSETYEQYF. For the CDR3, the DNA is TGTGCCAGCAGTGAAACCTACGAGCAGTACTTC.